The 23 T cell receptor beta chains in this list originate from one sample, sequenced in a study of blood T cell repertoires in COVID-19. Using immunoSEQ multiplex PCR, the repertoire was profiled, and TCRdb retains in-frame clones only, with some absent. The sample records 45,000 to 60,000 clones, roughly 83% being singletons. Sequenced sample: peripheral blood. Receptors originate from a man aged 50 or older with acute or convalescent COVID-19.

The rearrangement uses TRBV7-3 and TRBJ1-2; 8 bases are shared with TRBD1. The CDR3 is 13 residues long. Looked up from germline, CDR1 is SGHTA and CDR2 is FQGTGA. V dropped 6 bases and J dropped 8; count of bases not matched to a gene: 8. CDR3 sequence (DNA): TGTGCCAGCAGTCAGGGGGCAGGGATGGGCTACACCTTC. This translates into CASSQGAGMGYTF.

The chain joins TRBV13 to TRBJ2-5; a weak D match, TRBD2 (5 bases). Trimming cost V 4 bases and J 3 bases, with 9 bases left between them. The V gene's germline CDR1 is PRHDT and CDR2 FYEKMQ (reference sequence). The CDR3 is made up of 13 amino acids. The CDR3 DNA sequence: TGTGCCAGCAGCTCAGTAGCGAAAGAGACCCAGTACTTC. This codes for CASSSVAKETQYF.

This clone came up once. The chain joins TRBV10-1 to TRBJ2-2; no clear D gene. Germline loops: CDR1 WNHNN, CDR2 SYGVQD (reference sequence). Trimming removed 5 bases at V and 0 bases at J, with 7 bases between. This CDR3 is built from 14 residues. CDR3 nucleotides: TGCGCCAGCAGTCTGAGGCCGAACACCGGGGAGCTGTTTTTT. This sequence encodes CASSLRPNTGELFF.

CDR3 residues: CASSPSFQGSEAFF. The DNA for the CDR3 is TGTGCCAGCAGTCCGTCGTTCCAGGGTTCCGAAGCTTTCTTT. The genes are TRBV28 and TRBJ1-1; D is possibly TRBD1 (5 bases). The V end lost 5 bases, the J end lost 8 bases, and 18 bases lay between the germline ends. Germline V CDR1 and CDR2: MDHEN, SYDVKM. CDR3 length equals 14 residues.

The chain couples TRBV19 to TRBJ1-5; maybe TRBD1 (5 bases). This CDR3 region has 13 residues. V dropped 6 bases and J dropped 5 bases, with 11 bases sitting between them. Germline loops: CDR1 LNHDA, CDR2 SQIVND (reference sequence). The CDR3 here is CASRGAGDQPQHF. CDR3 sequence (DNA): TGTGCCAGTAGAGGGGCGGGGGATCAGCCCCAGCATTTT.

J is TRBJ1-4 and V is TRBV6-4, with 11 bases aligning to TRBD1. Germline assignment: CDR1 MRHNA and CDR2 SNTAGT. The CDR3 runs to 13 residues. After removal of 6 bases from V and 8 bases from J, the junction contained 2 bases not matched to a gene. The CDR3: CASSRDRGEKLFF. The CDR3 bases are TGTGCCAGCAGCCGGGACAGGGGGGAAAAACTGTTTTTT.

The chain carries TRBV4-1 and TRBJ2-7; 7 positions match TRBD2. Germline V CDR1 and CDR2: MGHRA, YSYEKL. This CDR3 has 13 residues. The ends lost 4 bases at V and 5 bases at J; junction bases unmatched: 5. For the CDR3, the DNA is TGCGCCAGCAGCCCACGCCTAGCGGACGAGCAGTACTTC. This codes for CASSPRLADEQYF.

This chain uses TRBV5-6 with TRBJ2-1; D gene unclear. The germline V and J ends were trimmed by 6 bases and 4 bases, with 17 bases remaining between them. CDR1 SGHDT and CDR2 YYEEEE come from the germline V gene. The CDR3 has 15 amino acids. In nucleotides, the CDR3 is TGTGCCAGCACCGAGATAAACCAGGTTTACAATGAGCAGTTCTTC. This translates into CASTEINQVYNEQFF.

CDR3: CASSLEGQGNTGELFF. The CDR3 DNA reads as TGCGCCAGCAGCTTGGAGGGACAGGGGAACACCGGGGAGCTGTTTTTT. The chain joins TRBV5-1 to TRBJ2-2; 9 bases line up with TRBD1. The CDR3 is 16 amino acids. CDR1 SGHRS and CDR2 YFSETQ come from the germline V gene. With V trimmed by 0 bases and J by 1 base, 1 base remained unmatched.

The chain recombines TRBV30 with TRBJ1-5; D might be TRBD1 (6 bases). The germline V gene encodes CDR1 GTSNPN and CDR2 SVGIG (reference sequence). V lost 1 base to trimming and J lost 4 bases, with 8 bases between them. The CDR3 contains 13 residues. CDR3 in amino acids: CAWSGGQNQPQHF. The DNA for the CDR3 is TGTGCCTGGAGTGGGGGGCAGAATCAGCCCCAGCATTTT.

This clone was seen more than once but under ten times. V and J are TRBV5-4 and TRBJ1-1; no clear D. This CDR3 region has 13 residues. V dropped 0 bases and J dropped 6 bases, with 9 bases sitting between them. Germline assignment: CDR1 SGHNT and CDR2 YYREEE (reference sequence). CDR3 residues: CASSLDREAEAFF. CDR3 nucleotide sequence: TGTGCCAGCAGCTTGGACAGAGAAGCTGAAGCTTTCTTT.

The chain employs TRBV27 and TRBJ2-7; TRBD2 matches at 10 bases. The CDR3 consists of 14 residues. With V trimmed by 11 bases and J by 7 bases, 14 bases remained unmatched. Germline-derived CDR1 and CDR2 are MNHEY and SMNVEV (reference sequence). The CDR3 loop reads CASSRRTSGLEQYF. The CDR3 DNA reads TGTGCCTCCTCCAGAAGGACTAGCGGACTAGAGCAGTACTTC.

This clone was picked up a small number of times. The chain links TRBV6-1 to TRBJ1-4, with D possibly matching TRBD1 (5 bases). There are 16 residues in the CDR3. Trimming pared 0 bases from V and 8 bases from J, leaving 16 bases between. In germline, CDR1 is MNHNS, CDR2 SASEGT. As DNA, the CDR3 is TGTGCCAGCAGTGAAGCGTGGGCGGACATAGGGGAAAAACTGTTTTTT. This translates into CASSEAWADIGEKLFF.

The chain links TRBV2 to TRBJ2-2, with TRBD2 matching 7 bases. With V trimmed by 8 bases and J by 6 bases, 6 bases remained unmatched. Germline V gene data show CDR1 as SNHLY and CDR2 as FYNNEI. CDR3 length: 13 residues. The CDR3 sequence: CASSWGGAGELFF. CDR3 sequence (DNA): TGTGCCAGCTCCTGGGGGGGGGCCGGGGAGCTGTTTTTT.

In DNA, the CDR3 is TGTGCCAGCAGTTTGGGTTGGTGGGAGGAGGCGAATGAGCAGTTCTTC. Its translation is CASSLGWWEEANEQFF. The V gene is TRBV27, the J gene TRBJ2-1, with D maybe TRBD2 (6 bases). CDR1 MNHEY and CDR2 SMNVEV come from the germline V gene (reference sequence). Trimming took 3 bases from V and 7 from J, leaving 19 bases between them. This CDR3 is 16 amino acids long.

This rearrangement joins TRBV28 to TRBJ2-1; TRBD2 might be the D (6 bases). V lost 8 bases and J 7 bases, leaving 21 bases between the germline ends. The germline gives CDR1 MDHEN, CDR2 SYDVKM. This CDR3 region has 15 residues. CDR3 DNA: TGTGCCAGCCTCCCAGGAGGGTTCGTGGTAAATGAGCAGTTCTTC. Its translation is CASLPGGFVVNEQFF.

This clone was found once. The chain employs TRBV3-1 (or the pseudogene TRBV3-2) and TRBJ1-6, with D tentatively TRBD1 (6 bases). The V gene's germline CDR1 is LGHDT and CDR2 YNNKEL (reference sequence). The CDR3 has 16 residues. The ends were cut back, 1 base at V and 8 bases at J, with 15 bases in the middle. CDR3 residues: CASSQGEVQGYSPLHF. The CDR3 DNA reads TGTGCCAGCAGCCAAGGGGAAGTACAGGGCTATTCACCCCTCCACTTT.

CDR3 protein: CASSARTSGISETQYF. CDR3 sequence (DNA): TGTGCCAGCAGCGCCAGGACTAGCGGGATTTCAGAGACCCAGTACTTC. This chain joins TRBV7-9 and TRBJ2-5; 12 nucleotides match TRBD2. CDR1 SEHNR and CDR2 FQNEAQ come from the germline V gene (reference sequence). Germline trimming cut 5 bases from V and 4 bases from J; bases unmatched to any gene: 8. The CDR3 has 16 amino acids.

V gene TRBV2 combines with J gene TRBJ1-4; 10 bases match TRBD1. V was clipped by 8 bases and J by 8 bases; unmatched bases: 5. The germline gives CDR1 SNHLY, CDR2 FYNNEI. There are 13 residues in the CDR3. The CDR3 sequence is CASYGQGEEKLFF. The CDR3 region has the DNA TGTGCCAGCTACGGACAGGGGGAAGAAAAACTGTTTTTT.

This clone was seen a single time. This chain connects TRBV12-3 or TRBV12-4 to TRBJ2-5; no clear D. V was clipped by 6 bases and J by 5 bases, with 7 bases between them. There are 11 residues in the CDR3. The CDR3: CASSLGETQYF. In nucleotides, the CDR3 is TGTGCCAGCAGCCTCGGGGAGACCCAGTACTTC.

The J gene is TRBJ2-7, the V gene TRBV20-1, with 9 bases lining up with TRBD1. CDR1 is DFQATT and CDR2 is SNEGSKA in the germline V gene (reference sequence). Germline trimming cut 6 bases from V and 9 bases from J; bases unmatched to any gene: 6. This CDR3 contains 11 residues. CDR3 DNA: TGCAGTGCCGGGACAGGGTTGGTGCAGTACTTC. Residues: CSAGTGLVQYF.

V usage is TRBV7-3 and J usage is TRBJ2-2, with 9 bases aligning to TRBD1. The junction had 1 base not matched to a gene; V was cut back by 1 base and J by 1 base. The CDR3 runs to 16 residues. Germline lookup yields CDR1 SGHTA and CDR2 FQGTGA. The CDR3 sequence: CASSLMGQGNTGELFF. In DNA form, the CDR3 reads TGTGCCAGCAGCTTAATGGGACAGGGGAACACCGGGGAGCTGTTTTTT.

The chain uses TRBV6-1 and TRBJ2-3; D unclear. Per the germline V gene, CDR1 is MNHNS and CDR2 is SASEGT. CDR3 size: 13 residues. V was trimmed by 0 bases and J by 5 bases, leaving 6 bases between them. CDR3 region: CASSEARVDTQYF. CDR3 coding DNA: TGTGCCAGCAGTGAAGCTCGGGTAGATACGCAGTATTTT.